The 10 T cell receptor beta chains given below trace back to one sample, sequenced in a study of T cell responses to AZD1222 COVID-19 vaccine. Method: immunoSEQ multiplex PCR; TCRdb's copy keeps in-frame clones and lacks some. The sample has 150,000 or so clones; roughly 92% are singletons. The sequences come from peripheral blood, collected on day 0 of AZD1222 vaccination. These TCRs come from an adult in good health.

This clone was counted a single time. The chain joins TRBV3-1 (or the pseudogene TRBV3-2) to TRBJ1-2; possibly TRBD1 for D (5 bases). V dropped 4 bases and J dropped 7 bases, with 13 bases sitting between them. The CDR3 length is 13 residues. Germline V CDR1 and CDR2: LGHDT, YNNKEL (reference sequence). The CDR3 bases are TGTGCCAGCAGCCCCAGGGATGGTTCTGGCTACACCTTC. Its protein product is CASSPRDGSGYTF.

This clone came up once. The CDR3 DNA reads TGTGCCAGCATGACGGACCGTTTCAATCAGCCCCAGCATTTT. Amino acid sequence: CASMTDRFNQPQHF. The chain combines TRBV6-5 with TRBJ1-5; D is unclear. V was clipped by 7 bases and J by 3 bases, with 13 bases between them. The CDR3 is 14 amino acids. CDR1 and CDR2 from the germline V gene are MNHEY and SVGAGI.

The chain has TRBV5-1 and TRBJ1-2; no clear D gene. CDR1 is SGHRS, CDR2 YFSETQ, per germline. Trimming cost V 0 bases and J 2 bases, with 14 bases left between them. The CDR3 extends over 16 amino acids. CDR3 nucleotide sequence: TGCGCCAGCAGCTTGGGCGACCCGTGGGGAAACTATGGCTACACCTTC. Translated: CASSLGDPWGNYGYTF.

The chain has TRBV15 and TRBJ2-3; D possibly corresponds to TRBD2 (6 bases). CDR1 and CDR2 from the germline V gene are LNHNV and YYDKDF (reference sequence). The V and J ends lost 1 base and 3 bases respectively, with 17 bases between them. This CDR3 contains 17 residues. The CDR3 DNA reads as TGTGCCACCAGCAGAGTCCCCGGGACTTCGGGGACAGATACGCAGTATTTT. Protein product: CATSRVPGTSGTDTQYF.

For this clone: This sample also contains other DNA sequences that code for the same CDR3. J is TRBJ1-1 and V is TRBV5-1; D unclear. CDR3 length: 13 amino acids. Trimming pared 2 bases from V and 4 bases from J, leaving 9 bases between. Looked up from germline, CDR1 is SGHRS and CDR2 is YFSETQ. CDR3 bases: TGCGCCAGCAGCTTATCGGCAAGCACTGAAGCTTTCTTT. It yields the protein CASSLSASTEAFF.

This chain joins TRBV28 and TRBJ1-4, with D possibly matching TRBD1 (5 bases). This CDR3 has 15 residues. Germline V CDR1 and CDR2: MDHEN, SYDVKM. Trimming shortened V by 4 bases and J by 2 bases, and 11 bases separated the two germline ends. CDR3 sequence reads: CASSSGVGTNEKLFF. The CDR3 DNA follows: TGTGCCAGCAGTTCGGGGGTTGGCACTAATGAAAAACTGTTTTTT. The complete variable domain, with remaining parts taken from reference TRBV28 and TRBJ1-4, reads DVKVTQSSRYLVKRTGEKVFLECVQDMDHENMFWYRQDPGLGLRLIYFSYDVKMKEKGDIPEGYSVSREKKERFSLILESASTNQTSMYLCASSSGVGTNEKLFFGSGTQLSVL.

The V gene is TRBV19, the J gene TRBJ1-5, with a tentative D call TRBD1 (5 bases). Germline CDR1 and CDR2: LNHDA and SQIVND (reference sequence). This CDR3 is built from 13 residues. V shed 2 bases and J shed 7 bases, with 9 bases lying between them. CDR3: CASSIQGSQPQHF. The CDR3, as DNA: TGTGCCAGTAGTATACAGGGATCGCAGCCCCAGCATTTT.

The gene calls are TRBV24-1 and TRBJ1-3; D is unclear. Between the trimmed V and J ends, which lost 4 bases and 10 bases, there was a span of 10 bases. Per germline, CDR1 KGHDR and CDR2 SFDVKD. The CDR3 is 12 amino acids. The CDR3: CATSENGITIYF. The CDR3 DNA sequence: TGTGCCACCAGTGAAAACGGGATAACCATATATTTT.

V and J are TRBV9 and TRBJ2-1; possibly TRBD2 for D (6 bases). The CDR3 sequence is 15 residues long. Deletions cut 3 bases from V and 3 bases from J, with 13 bases between. Germline CDR1 reads SGDLS; CDR2 reads YYNGEE. CDR3 loop: CASSASGTYYNEQFF. CDR3 nucleotides: TGTGCCAGCAGCGCTTCCGGGACTTACTACAATGAGCAGTTCTTC.

This sequence joins TRBV7-8 and TRBJ1-3, with D unclear. Between the trimmed V and J ends, which lost 5 bases and 0 bases, there was a span of 11 bases. Germline V lookup: CDR1 SGHVS, CDR2 FQNEAQ. This CDR3 spans 15 amino acids. As DNA, the CDR3 is TGTGCCAGCAGCCCCGGTGGCATCTCTGGAAACACCATATATTTT. Translated, it gives CASSPGGISGNTIYF.